Shown below are 2 T cell receptor beta chains from a single sample sequenced in a study of breast tumors, draining lymph nodes, adjacent tissues. TCRdb reprocessed the multiplex PCR reads via MiXCR and lists one record per CDR3 protein. The data hold approximately 90,000 distinct CDR3 sequences, with roughly 30% observed a single time. Samples came from axillary lymph nodes draining the breast cancer. The material sequenced was axillary lymph node tissue. All receptors come from a female donor with breast cancer. Some clones in this sample may be carry-over from other donors' samples.

The J gene is TRBJ1-1, the V gene TRBV3-1; D gene unclear. The CDR3 loop spans 13 amino acids. The V end lost 4 bases, the J end lost 6 bases, and 12 bases lay between the germline ends. Germline V gives CDR1 LGHDT, CDR2 YNNKEL (reference sequence). In DNA, the CDR3 is TGTGCCAGCAGCCCCCCGTATATATCTGAAGCTTTCTTT. Translating gives CASSPPYISEAFF.

This clonotype was counted many times. The chain uses TRBV28 and TRBJ2-1; D is perhaps TRBD2 (6 bases). The CDR3 runs to 16 residues. Germline values: CDR1 MDHEN, CDR2 SYDVKM. V was clipped by 4 bases and J by 0 bases, with 13 bases between them. CDR3 DNA sequence: TGTGCCAGCAGTTCCTTAGCGGCAAGCTCCTACAATGAGCAGTTCTTC. It is translated as CASSSLAASSYNEQFF.